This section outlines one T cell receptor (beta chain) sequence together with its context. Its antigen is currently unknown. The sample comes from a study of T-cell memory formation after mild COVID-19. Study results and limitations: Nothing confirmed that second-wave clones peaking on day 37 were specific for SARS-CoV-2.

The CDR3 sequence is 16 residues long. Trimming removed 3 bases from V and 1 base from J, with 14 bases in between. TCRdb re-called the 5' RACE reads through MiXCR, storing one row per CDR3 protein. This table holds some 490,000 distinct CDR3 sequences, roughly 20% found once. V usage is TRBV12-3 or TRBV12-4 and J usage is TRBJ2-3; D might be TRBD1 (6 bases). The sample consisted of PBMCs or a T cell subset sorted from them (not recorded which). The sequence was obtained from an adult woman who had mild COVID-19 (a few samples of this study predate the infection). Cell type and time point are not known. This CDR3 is CASSFALSGGTDTQYF. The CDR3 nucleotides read TGTGCCAGCAGTTTCGCCCTCTCAGGGGGCACAGATACGCAGTATTTT.